Below, 14 T cell receptor beta chains from the same sample are listed, as sequenced in a study of blood T cell repertoires in COVID-19. The protocol was immunoSEQ multiplex PCR, while the TCRdb copy is restricted to in-frame clones and leaves out a portion. The sample yields around 120,000 clones, roughly 80% seen once. Sequencing was done on a sample of peripheral blood. The receptors originated from a man aged 70 or older with acute or convalescent COVID-19.

This sequence joins TRBV19 and TRBJ2-3; TRBD2 agrees at 15 bases. CDR3 length: 20 amino acids. The germline CDR1 and CDR2 sequences are LNHDA and SQIVND (reference sequence). The V and J ends lost 5 bases and 0 bases, in that order; junction bases with no gene match: 12. The CDR3 sequence is CASSPGLAGGWDLSTDTQYF. The CDR3 DNA follows: TGTGCCAGTAGTCCGGGACTAGCGGGAGGCTGGGATCTTAGCACAGATACGCAGTATTTT. The variable domain in full, completed from reference TRBV19 and TRBJ2-3, reads DGGITQSPKYLFRKEGQNVTLSCEQNLNHDAMYWYRQDPGQGLRLIYYSQIVNDFQKGDIAEGYSVSREKKESFPLTVTSAQKNPTAFYLCASSPGLAGGWDLSTDTQYFGPGTRLTVL.

The sample holds a few counts of this clone. The rearrangement links TRBV11-3 to TRBJ2-7, with a tentative D call TRBD1 (6 bases). Germline loops: CDR1 SGHNT, CDR2 YENEEA. The V end was cut by 2 bases, the J end by 4 bases, with 15 bases between. The CDR3 extends over 15 amino acids. CDR3 bases: TGTGCCAGCAGCTTACAGGTGTTCAGGGGATACGAGCAGTACTTC. Its protein product is CASSLQVFRGYEQYF.

J is TRBJ1-3 and V is TRBV30; 7 nucleotides agree with TRBD1. The CDR3 runs to 14 residues. From germline, CDR1 is GTSNPN and CDR2 SVGIG (reference sequence). V shed 5 bases, J shed 1 base, and the junction held 5 bases outside the gene matches. The CDR3, as DNA: TGTGCCTGGGAGGGGGCGGATTCTGGAAACACCATATATTTT. Protein: CAWEGADSGNTIYF.

The CDR3 DNA follows: TGTGCCAGCAGCCCGGGGACAGGGGGGGATTCACCCCTCCACTTT. Translation: CASSPGTGGDSPLHF. This chain joins TRBV7-9 and TRBJ1-6, with 11 positions matching TRBD1. The length of the CDR3 is 15 residues. With 5 bases clipped from V and 8 bases from J, the junction kept 5 bases outside the gene matches. Per the germline V gene, CDR1 is SEHNR and CDR2 is FQNEAQ (reference sequence).

This chain uses TRBV7-7 with TRBJ2-5; D perhaps matches TRBD2 (7 bases). Trimming stripped 1 base from V and 5 bases from J, with 14 bases between. The V gene's germline CDR1 is SSHAT and CDR2 FNYEAQ (reference sequence). The CDR3 sequence is 15 residues long. This CDR3 is CASSLGGGRRETQYF. Here the CDR3 DNA reads TGTGCCAGCAGCTTAGGGGGGGGGCGCAGGGAGACCCAGTACTTC. Looking up the rest from reference TRBV7-7 and TRBJ2-5 gives the full variable domain: GAGVSQSPRYKVTKRGQDVTLRCDPISSHATLYWYQQALGQGPEFLTYFNYEAQPDKSGLPSDRFSAERPEGSISTLTIQRTEQRDSAMYRCASSLGGGRRETQYFGPGTRLLVL.

The V gene is TRBV30, the J gene TRBJ2-7, with a tentative D call TRBD1 (6 bases). This CDR3 spans 14 amino acids. Trimming shortened V by 1 base and J by 3 bases, and 13 bases separated the two germline ends. In germline, CDR1 is GTSNPN, CDR2 SVGIG (reference sequence). CDR3 sequence (DNA): TGTGCCTGGAGTGCCCACAGGGTAAACTACGAGCAGTACTTC. Protein sequence: CAWSAHRVNYEQYF.

J is TRBJ2-5 and V is TRBV5-5, with TRBD2 matching 10 bases. CDR1 SGHKS and CDR2 YYEKEE come from the germline V gene (reference sequence). V lost 0 bases, J lost 4 bases, and 6 bases stayed unmatched. The CDR3 is made up of 16 amino acids. In DNA, the CDR3 is TGTGCCAGCAGCTTGGTAGCGGGGGGTTATCGAGAGACCCAGTACTTC. Translating it yields CASSLVAGGYRETQYF.

The gene calls are TRBV5-1 and TRBJ2-1; 10 positions agree with TRBD2. This CDR3 is built from 14 residues. Germline lookup yields CDR1 SGHRS and CDR2 YFSETQ. The trim removed 0 bases at V and 9 bases at J, leaving 3 bases unmatched. The CDR3 here is CASSLGSGGIEQFF. The DNA for the CDR3 is TGCGCCAGCAGCTTGGGTAGCGGGGGGATTGAGCAGTTCTTC.

V usage is TRBV4-1 and J usage is TRBJ2-3, with D possibly matching TRBD2 (6 bases). The CDR3 has 14 residues. V dropped 4 bases and J dropped 2 bases, with 10 bases sitting between them. In germline, CDR1 is MGHRA, CDR2 YSYEKL. CDR3 in amino acids: CASSPGTATDTQYF. The CDR3 DNA sequence: TGCGCCAGCAGCCCTGGGACTGCCACAGATACGCAGTATTTT.

The chain links TRBV2 to TRBJ2-2; no firm D call. Germline V gives CDR1 SNHLY, CDR2 FYNNEI. This CDR3 spans 15 amino acids. Trimming cost V 3 bases and J 1 base, with 9 bases left between them. The DNA of the CDR3 is TGTGCCAGCAGTGAGAGATTTTGGAACACCGGGGAGCTGTTTTTT. It translates to CASSERFWNTGELFF.

The chain uses TRBV2 and TRBJ2-2; 8 positions match TRBD2. The V gene's germline CDR1 is SNHLY and CDR2 FYNNEI. V lost 5 bases and J lost 2; bases outside the gene matches: 13. The length of the CDR3 is 18 residues. CDR3 sequence reads: CASSPSQGWTSNTGELFF. DNA of the CDR3: TGTGCCAGCAGTCCATCTCAAGGTTGGACTAGCAACACCGGGGAGCTGTTTTTT.

CDR3 nucleotide sequence: TGTGCCAGCAGCTTAGGTATAACAGGGGTCACTGAAGCTTTCTTT. It encodes CASSLGITGVTEAFF. The chain links TRBV7-8 to TRBJ1-1; 7 bases agree with TRBD1. CDR1 and CDR2 from the germline V gene are SGHVS and FQNEAQ. This CDR3 comprises 15 residues. V shed 1 base, J shed 4 bases, and the junction held 6 bases outside the gene matches.

The J gene is TRBJ1-4, the V gene TRBV18; D unresolved. The V and J ends lost 4 bases and 0 bases respectively, with 15 bases between them. The length of the CDR3 is 17 residues. Germline values: CDR1 KGHSH, CDR2 LQKENI. CDR3 loop: CASSRLAPGTTNEKLFF. The CDR3 nucleotides read TGTGCCAGCTCACGGCTCGCCCCGGGGACAACTAATGAAAAACTGTTTTTT.

V gene TRBV21-1 combines with J gene TRBJ1-5; the DNA was not compared with TRBD1, the D call given in the table. TRBV21-1 is annotated as a pseudogene. This CDR3 contains 14 residues. The CDR3 DNA sequence: TGTGCCAGCAGCAAACAGGGGGTCAATCAGCCCCAGCATTTT. Translated: CASSKQGVNQPQHF.